This TCR beta chain derives from a study of CD4+ T cells in melanoma. Sequencing used immunoSEQ multiplex PCR; TCRdb keeps in-frame clones, though not all of them. The table shows 110,000 to 150,000 clones, with about 93% occurring only once. The CDR3 has 16 residues. Trimming pared 2 bases from V and 0 bases from J, leaving 13 bases between. Per germline, CDR1 MNHEY and CDR2 SVGAGI. The chain employs TRBV6-5 and TRBJ1-1, with D maybe TRBD1 (6 bases). The sequence was obtained from a human donor with melanoma. The CDR3 nucleotides read TGTGCCAGCAGTTACGGCCCGGACAGCCTGAACACTGAAGCTTTCTTT. It yields the protein CASSYGPDSLNTEAFF.